The source of this TCR beta chain is a study of patients and donors after allogeneic stem cell transplantation. V lost 4 bases, J lost 3 bases, and 14 bases lay in between. This CDR3 region has 15 residues. CDR1 SGHRS and CDR2 YFSETQ come from the germline V gene. TCRdb re-called the RT-PCR reads with MiXCR, one entry per CDR3 protein. In the table there are roughly 960,000 distinct CDR3 sequences, roughly 18% of which are singletons. This clonotype originated in a human donor who was either an allogeneic HSCT recipient or a stem cell or donor lymphocyte infusion donor (not recorded which). It is not recorded whose cells these are; they may come from a transplant donor. The gene calls are TRBV5-1 and TRBJ2-1, with D possibly being TRBD1 or TRBD2 (5 bases each). The sample comprised blood, either unsorted or a sorted T cell fraction (not recorded which). In DNA form, the CDR3 reads TGCGCCAGCAGCCCCGGGACGGAGAGCTACAATGAGCAGTTCTTC. This encodes CASSPGTESYNEQFF. The full variable domain, its missing parts supplied by reference TRBV5-1 and TRBJ2-1, is KAGVTQTPRYLIKTRGQQVTLSCSPISGHRSVSWYQQTPGQGLQFLFEYFSETQRNKGNFPGRFSGRQFSNSRSEMNVSTLELGDSALYLCASSPGTESYNEQFFGPGTRLTVL.